This passage covers 21 T cell receptor beta chains from one sample sequenced in a study of technical replicates of blood from a few donors. The repertoire was sequenced with immunoSEQ multiplex PCR; TCRdb's copy has only in-frame clones and lacks some. This sample yields fewer than 90,000 clones, of which around 94% are seen a single time; approximately 0.25% belongs to the top ten. Source material: T cells isolated from PBMCs. The receptors stem from a human donor in good health.

The chain carries TRBV5-6 and TRBJ2-7; weak D call: TRBD2 (7 bases). V shed 4 bases and J shed 3 bases, with 29 bases lying between them. This CDR3 has 19 residues. CDR1 is SGHDT and CDR2 is YYEEEE in the germline V gene. In DNA form, the CDR3 reads TGTGCCAGCAGCGGAACGGGGAGGGGGGTAGGGAGGGTATTCTACGAGCAGTACTTC. Translating gives CASSGTGRGVGRVFYEQYF.

The chain employs TRBV10-3 and TRBJ2-1; possibly TRBD1 for D (7 bases). The CDR3 sequence is 15 residues long. CDR1 and CDR2 (germline): ENHRY, SYGVKD. The V gene lost 4 bases and the J gene lost 5 bases, with 15 bases spanning the gap. This chain's CDR3 is CAISGGGTVDNEQFF. The CDR3 coding sequence is TGTGCCATCAGTGGTGGGGGGACAGTGGACAATGAGCAGTTCTTC.

The chain's CDR3 is CASSLERPQETQYF. CDR3 sequence (DNA): TGTGCCAGCAGCTTAGAGCGGCCCCAAGAGACCCAGTACTTC. The V and J genes are TRBV7-8 and TRBJ2-5, with a tentative D call TRBD2 (5 bases). The CDR3 loop spans 14 amino acids. Deletions cut 1 base from V and 1 base from J, with 7 bases between. Germline CDR1 SGHVS, CDR2 FQNEAQ. The variable domain in full, completed from reference TRBV7-8 and TRBJ2-5, reads GAGVSQSPRYKVAKRGQDVALRCDPISGHVSLFWYQQALGQGPEFLTYFQNEAQLDKSGLPSDRFFAERPEGSVSTLKIQRTQQEDSAVYLCASSLERPQETQYFGPGTRLLVL.

The J gene is TRBJ1-1, the V gene TRBV6-5, with TRBD1 matching over 7 bases. Trimming cost V 6 bases and J 6 bases; bases outside gene matches: 7. CDR3 length equals 13 residues. Germline CDR1 reads MNHEY; CDR2 reads SVGAGI. CDR3 in amino acids: CASSRQGKSEAFF. The CDR3 DNA follows: TGTGCCAGCAGCCGACAGGGTAAATCTGAAGCTTTCTTT.

The chain is built from TRBV15 and TRBJ2-5, with D possibly being TRBD2 (5 bases). This CDR3 spans 15 amino acids. In germline, CDR1 is LNHNV, CDR2 YYDKDF (reference sequence). Trimming took 0 bases from V and 3 from J, leaving 11 bases between them. The CDR3 DNA reads TGTGCCACCAGCAGAGATACGGGGAAGAAAGAGACCCAGTACTTC. Protein sequence: CATSRDTGKKETQYF. Supplemented by reference TRBV15 and TRBJ2-5, the full variable domain reads DAMVIQNPRYQVTQFGKPVTLSCSQTLNHNVMYWYQQKSSQAPKLLFHYYDKDFNNEADTPDNFQSRRPNTSFCFLDIRSPGLGDTAMYLCATSRDTGKKETQYFGPGTRLLVL.

V gene TRBV6-1 combines with J gene TRBJ2-7; the D gene is possibly TRBD2 (6 bases). The CDR3 consists of 15 residues. Germline CDR1 MNHNS, CDR2 SASEGT. Trimming took off 3 bases at V and 3 bases at J, with 15 bases between the two ends. CDR3 loop: CASSERMTSIYEQYF. DNA for the CDR3: TGTGCCAGCAGTGAGCGAATGACTAGTATCTACGAGCAGTACTTC.

The chain joins TRBV5-1 to TRBJ2-1; 14 bases line up with TRBD2. The junction had 11 bases not matched to a gene; V was cut back by 2 bases and J by 7 bases. The germline V gene encodes CDR1 SGHRS and CDR2 YFSETQ. CDR3 length equals 18 residues. DNA for the CDR3: TGCGCCAGCAGCTTAACTCCGGGACTAGCGGGAGTAGGGAATGAGCAGTTCTTC. Its protein is CASSLTPGLAGVGNEQFF.

This chain joins TRBV4-1 and TRBJ2-7; TRBD2 matches 7 bases. Germline V gene data show CDR1 as MGHRA and CDR2 as YSYEKL. Losses at the gene ends were 5 bases for V and 0 bases for J; bases not matched to a gene: 10. The length of the CDR3 is 16 residues. CDR3 DNA sequence: TGCGCCAGCAGCGCCCCCGGGACTATCCGCTCCTACGAGCAGTACTTC. Translated, it gives CASSAPGTIRSYEQYF.

The rearrangement uses TRBV28 and TRBJ1-5; D unclear. Trimming shortened V by 3 bases and J by 6 bases, and 12 bases separated the two germline ends. This CDR3 has 14 amino acids. Germline CDR1 reads MDHEN; CDR2 reads SYDVKM. The CDR3 nucleotides are TGTGCCAGCAGTTTGTTGGAGGTGAGTCAGCCCCAGCATTTT. Translating it yields CASSLLEVSQPQHF. The variable domain in full, completed from reference TRBV28 and TRBJ1-5, reads DVKVTQSSRYLVKRTGEKVFLECVQDMDHENMFWYRQDPGLGLRLIYFSYDVKMKEKGDIPEGYSVSREKKERFSLILESASTNQTSMYLCASSLLEVSQPQHFGDGTRLSIL.

J is TRBJ2-5 and V is TRBV5-1; 9 nucleotides align to TRBD1. V was clipped by 3 bases and J by 3 bases; unmatched bases: 12. The germline V gene has CDR1 SGHRS and CDR2 YFSETQ. The CDR3 runs 17 residues. The CDR3 bases are TGCGCCAGCAGCTACCGACAGGGGGGTTGGGAAGAAGAGACCCAGTACTTC. This sequence encodes CASSYRQGGWEEETQYF. The full variable domain, completed using reference TRBV5-1 and TRBJ2-5, is KAGVTQTPRYLIKTRGQQVTLSCSPISGHRSVSWYQQTPGQGLQFLFEYFSETQRNKGNFPGRFSGRQFSNSRSEMNVSTLELGDSALYLCASSYRQGGWEEETQYFGPGTRLLVL.

The rearrangement links TRBV11-2 to TRBJ1-2, with a weak D call TRBD1 (5 bases). Germline V gives CDR1 SGHAT, CDR2 FQNNGV. V was pared by 3 bases and J by 4 bases, with 9 bases between. The CDR3 has 13 residues. CDR3 sequence: CASSLGGTYGYTF. The DNA of the CDR3 is TGTGCCAGCAGCTTGGGGGGGACCTATGGCTACACCTTC.

About this clone itself: Other DNA sequences in this sample translate to the same CDR3. The chain carries TRBV9 and TRBJ1-5; D ambiguous. The CDR3 totals 14 residues. Germline CDR1 reads SGDLS; CDR2 reads YYNGEE. V gave up 0 bases and J gave up 2 bases, with 6 bases separating them. CDR3 region: CASSVGGGNQPQHF. The CDR3 DNA follows: TGTGCCAGCAGCGTAGGGGGAGGCAATCAGCCCCAGCATTTT.

The CDR3 reads CASSPVRIQETQYF. In nucleotides, the CDR3 is TGTGCCAGCAGCCCCGTTAGAATCCAAGAGACCCAGTACTTC. The chain uses TRBV7-2 and TRBJ2-5; D is unclear. Deletions cut 5 bases from V and 1 base from J, with 11 bases between. The length of the CDR3 is 14 residues. Germline loops: CDR1 SGHTA, CDR2 FQGNSA.

V is TRBV7-8 and J is TRBJ1-4, with unresolved D. The ends were cut back, 4 bases at V and 0 bases at J, with 18 bases in the middle. The V gene's germline CDR1 is SGHVS and CDR2 FQNEAQ. This CDR3 region has 18 residues. The CDR3 protein is CASSYYGVSFSTNEKLFF. The CDR3 coding sequence is TGTGCCAGCAGCTACTATGGCGTCAGCTTCTCAACTAATGAAAAACTGTTTTTT.

The gene calls are TRBV4-1 and TRBJ2-1, with 9 bases fitting TRBD1. The length of the CDR3 is 15 residues. CDR1 MGHRA and CDR2 YSYEKL come from the germline V gene. After removal of 1 base from V and 5 bases from J, the junction contained 3 bases not matched to a gene. The CDR3 region has the DNA TGCGCCAGCAGCCAAGCCGGGACAGGGAACAATGAGCAGTTCTTC. It yields the protein CASSQAGTGNNEQFF.

The rearrangement uses TRBV27 and TRBJ2-7, with TRBD1 matching 8 bases. CDR1 MNHEY and CDR2 SMNVEV come from the germline V gene (reference sequence). The CDR3 runs to 16 residues. V lost 3 bases and J lost 1; bases outside the gene matches: 8. CDR3 coding DNA: TGTGCCAGCAGTTTGACAGGGACAGGATATTCCTACGAGCAGTACTTC. It encodes CASSLTGTGYSYEQYF.

V and J are TRBV5-1 and TRBJ2-1; 8 bases agree with TRBD2. Germline loops: CDR1 SGHRS, CDR2 YFSETQ. Trimming at V came to 0 bases and at J to 3 bases, leaving 5 bases not matched to a gene. This CDR3 is built from 16 residues. For the CDR3, the DNA is TGCGCCAGCAGCTTGGGACCTAGCGGGCTCTACAATGAGCAGTTCTTC. Its protein is CASSLGPSGLYNEQFF. Variable domain in full (rest from reference TRBV5-1 and TRBJ2-1): KAGVTQTPRYLIKTRGQQVTLSCSPISGHRSVSWYQQTPGQGLQFLFEYFSETQRNKGNFPGRFSGRQFSNSRSEMNVSTLELGDSALYLCASSLGPSGLYNEQFFGPGTRLTVL.

V and J are TRBV11-2 and TRBJ2-7; 7 nucleotides agree with TRBD2. Germline V gene data show CDR1 as SGHAT and CDR2 as FQNNGV. The CDR3 covers 14 residues. With V trimmed by 3 bases and J by 3 bases, 5 bases remained unmatched. The chain's CDR3 is CASSFGTNDYEQYF. CDR3 DNA: TGTGCCAGCAGCTTCGGGACTAATGACTACGAGCAGTACTTC.

V usage is TRBV13 and J usage is TRBJ2-7; D is uncertain. V was shortened by 1 base and J by 0 bases, with 10 bases between the two germline ends. The CDR3 totals 15 residues. CDR1 PRHDT and CDR2 FYEKMQ come from the germline V gene (reference sequence). CDR3 amino acids: CASSLAGTLSYEQYF. The CDR3 DNA sequence: TGTGCCAGCAGCTTAGCAGGCACCCTCTCCTACGAGCAGTACTTC.

The chain links TRBV28 to TRBJ2-2; TRBD2 is a possible D gene (6 bases). This CDR3 spans 16 amino acids. Germline V CDR1 and CDR2: MDHEN, SYDVKM. Trimming took off 2 bases at V and 5 bases at J, with 15 bases between the two ends. CDR3 sequence: CASSLRGYRGTGELFF. The CDR3 nucleotides are TGTGCCAGCAGTTTAAGAGGGTACCGGGGGACCGGGGAGCTGTTTTTT. The full variable domain, its missing parts supplied by reference TRBV28 and TRBJ2-2, is DVKVTQSSRYLVKRTGEKVFLECVQDMDHENMFWYRQDPGLGLRLIYFSYDVKMKEKGDIPEGYSVSREKKERFSLILESASTNQTSMYLCASSLRGYRGTGELFFGEGSRLTVL.

V and J are TRBV13 and TRBJ2-6, with TRBD2 as a possible D gene (5 bases). The V gene lost 8 bases and the J gene lost 2 bases, with 7 bases spanning the gap. The length of the CDR3 is 13 residues. CDR1 is PRHDT and CDR2 is FYEKMQ in the germline V gene (reference sequence). DNA of the CDR3: TGTGCCAGCGGACTCGCTGGGGCCAACGTCCTGACTTTC. Encoded protein: CASGLAGANVLTF.